This is a list of T cell receptor beta chains from one sample in a study of cytomegalovirus exposure and HLA in healthy donors. The table came from immunoSEQ multiplex PCR; TCRdb's copy has only in-frame clones and leaves some out. This sample has about 150,000 clones, with about 86% found just once. The sample consisted of PBMCs. These receptors came from a human donor in good health. Each CDR3 is given with its conserved first and last residue. A D gene is named only where the DNA matches it firmly. Clone size is given for some rows only: seen once, a few or many times, or a class if the clone is expanded.

V gene: TRBV28; D gene: TRBD1; clone size: .; J gene: TRBJ2-7; CDR3 DNA: TGTGCCAGCAGTCCCTGGGGGACAGGGGCTTACGAGCAGTACTTC; CDR3 protein: CASSPWGTGAYEQYF
V gene: TRBV11-2; D gene: .; clone size: few; J gene: TRBJ2-1; CDR3 DNA: TGTGCCAGCAGTAAAACAGGAGTGAACAATGAGCAGTTCTTC; CDR3 protein: CASSKTGVNNEQFF
V gene: TRBV29-1; D gene: .; clone size: few; J gene: TRBJ1-2; CDR3 DNA: TGCAGCGTGTTGGACAGCAGCACCTATGGCTACACCTTC; CDR3 protein: CSVLDSSTYGYTF
V gene: TRBV11-2; D gene: .; clone size: .; J gene: TRBJ2-1; CDR3 DNA: TGTGCCAGCAGCGCTACGACCGGGAGCTCCTACAATGAGCAGTTCTTC; CDR3 protein: CASSATTGSSYNEQFF
V gene: TRBV6-5; D gene: TRBD1; clone size: .; J gene: TRBJ1-2; CDR3 DNA: TGTGCCAGCCGCTGGACAGGGTCGAACTATGGCTACACCTTC; CDR3 protein: CASRWTGSNYGYTF
V gene: TRBV6-6; D gene: TRBD2; clone size: .; J gene: TRBJ2-7; CDR3 DNA: TGTGCCAGCAGCCCGCCTTGGACTAGCAGAACCTACGAGCAGTACTTC; CDR3 protein: CASSPPWTSRTYEQYF
V gene: TRBV7-9; D gene: .; clone size: once; J gene: TRBJ2-3; CDR3 DNA: TGTGCCAGCACCCCCAAGAGGGGACATAACGCAGATACGCAGTATTTT; CDR3 protein: CASTPKRGHNADTQYF
V gene: TRBV28; D gene: TRBD2; clone size: .; J gene: TRBJ2-7; CDR3 DNA: TGTGCCAGCAGTCCCCTTGGACTAGCGGGAGCCTCCTACGAGCAGTACTTC; CDR3 protein: CASSPLGLAGASYEQYF
V gene: TRBV6-1; D gene: TRBD1; clone size: .; J gene: TRBJ2-1; CDR3 DNA: TGTGCCAGCAGAGGACAGGGGACTCCCGACGGGTTCTTC; CDR3 protein: CASRGQGTPDGFF
V gene: TRBV4-2; D gene: .; clone size: .; J gene: TRBJ2-5; CDR3 DNA: TGTGCCAGCAGCCAACCGGGACTTACAGAGACCCAGTACTTC; CDR3 protein: CASSQPGLTETQYF
V gene: TRBV29-1; D gene: .; clone size: .; J gene: TRBJ2-1; CDR3 DNA: TGCAGCGTTAGTCGTAGCTCCTACAATGAGCAGTTCTTC; CDR3 protein: CSVSRSSYNEQFF
V gene: TRBV6-5; D gene: TRBD2; clone size: once; J gene: TRBJ2-1; CDR3 DNA: TGTGCCATAACCGGGACTAGCGGTGAGCAGTTCTTC; CDR3 protein: CAITGTSGEQFF
V gene: TRBV7-9; D gene: TRBD2; clone size: .; J gene: TRBJ2-1; CDR3 DNA: TGTGCCAGCAGCCCCGGACTAGCGGGGGGGACCTACAATGAGCAGTTCTTC; CDR3 protein: CASSPGLAGGTYNEQFF
V gene: TRBV4-1; D gene: .; clone size: .; J gene: TRBJ2-7; CDR3 DNA: TGCGCCAGCAGCCAAGGGAGCGGGCCAACCTACGAGCAGTACTTC; CDR3 protein: CASSQGSGPTYEQYF
V gene: TRBV2; D gene: .; clone size: .; J gene: TRBJ1-6; CDR3 DNA: TGTGCCAGCAGTGAGGGGGCTCAGGGTAATTCACCCCTCCACTTT; CDR3 protein: CASSEGAQGNSPLHF
V gene: TRBV9; D gene: TRBD1; clone size: .; J gene: TRBJ2-7; CDR3 DNA: TGTGCCAGCAGCGTTGCTTCGACTGGGACAGGGGCGGACGAGCAGTACTTC; CDR3 protein: CASSVASTGTGADEQYF